These T cell receptor beta chains were read from a single sample in a study of cytomegalovirus exposure and HLA in healthy donors. Using immunoSEQ multiplex PCR, the repertoire was profiled, and TCRdb retains in-frame clones only, with some absent. The data contain roughly 120,000 clones, about 8.5% of them singletons. Sequencing was done on a sample of PBMCs. All receptors derive from a man aged 35 to 55 in good health and CMV-seronegative. Each CDR3 is given with its conserved first and last residue. A D gene is named only where the DNA matches it firmly. Clone size is stated in some rows and not others, as once, few, many or a class when expanded.

d_call j_call v_call clone_size cdr3_nt cdr3_aa
. TRBJ1-3 TRBV28 few TGTGCCAGCAGTTTGAGAAGGGGGGGAAACACCATATATTTT CASSLRRGGNTIYF
. TRBJ2-7 TRBV6-5 few TGTGCCAGCAGGAGAGACAGAACTGGCGAGCAGTACTTC CASRRDRTGEQYF
. TRBJ1-1 TRBV6-5 few TGTGCCAGCAGTTACTCGGGGGGGGGAAACACTGAAGCTTTCTTT CASSYSGGGNTEAFF
. TRBJ1-4 TRBV6-5 few TGTGCCAGCAGTTCCTCCGCGACGAGGAATGAAAAACTGTTTTTT CASSSSATRNEKLFF
TRBD2 TRBJ2-3 TRBV6-1 few TGTGCCAGCACCCACGACATAGCGGGGGGCCTCGGGGGGTATTTT CASTHDIAGGLGGYF
. TRBJ1-2 TRBV7-8 few TGTGCCAGCAGCTTCCGGGTCAGCTCTGAGTACACCTTC CASSFRVSSEYTF
. TRBJ1-2 TRBV30 few TGTGCCCAAGCAGGGAATGGCTACACCTTC CAQAGNGYTF
. TRBJ2-2 TRBV28 . TGTGCCAGCAGTTTATGGCAGGGAAACACCGGGGAGCTGTTTTTT CASSLWQGNTGELFF
. TRBJ1-2 TRBV2 few TGTGCCAGCGGACAGAGACGCTACACCTTC CASGQRRYTF
. TRBJ1-1 TRBV29-1 . TGCAGCTTTAGATCACAGGAGAACACTGAAGCTTTCTTT CSFRSQENTEAFF
. TRBJ1-2 TRBV29-1 few TGCAGCGTTGAAGATAGTCGAGGTGGCTACACCTTC CSVEDSRGGYTF
TRBD1 TRBJ1-4 TRBV7-9 few TGTGCCAGCAGCGGGGGACAGGGTGGGACTAACACTAATGAAAAACTGTTTTTT CASSGGQGGTNTNEKLFF
. TRBJ1-3 TRBV4-2 . TGTGCCAGCAGCCCGGGAGGACTGAGCTCTGGAAACACCATATATTTT CASSPGGLSSGNTIYF